The T cell receptor (beta chain) described here comes from a study of blood T cell repertoires in COVID-19. Overall study context: Italy, Spain and the United States were the sources of the convalescent and acute COVID-19 samples. PBMCs, B-cell-depleted T cells, or T cells provided the cDNA or gDNA that made up the material.

Participants were aged about 18 to 100 years from 20 to 30 US areas. Germline V CDR1 and CDR2: KGHSY, FQNENV. J lost 4 bases, V lost 5 bases, and 6 bases had no gene match. The CDR3 loop spans 14 amino acids. Some clones are missing from TCRdb's copy, which holds only in-frame ones; the method was immunoSEQ multiplex PCR. This sample carries roughly 260,000 clones, 75% to 90% of them seen once, and the ten largest clones take around 2%. The specimen was PBMCs or T cells enriched from blood (not recorded which). The origin of this receptor is a woman aged 45-60 years who had recovered from COVID-19. The V gene is TRBV16, the J gene TRBJ2-7; 9 bases are shared with TRBD1. The CDR3 reads CASSSGTGSYEQYF. CDR3 nucleotides: TGTGCCAGCAGCTCCGGGACAGGGTCGTACGAGCAGTACTTC.